This T cell receptor (beta chain) is drawn from a study of cytomegalovirus exposure and HLA in healthy donors. The wider study: Samples from HLA-typed donors yielded 85 million to 95 million unique TCRs in an early data release. General observations from the study: Available immune exposure information was restricted to CMV serostatus only. There were some V segments, including TRBV6-2 and TRBV6-3, excluded as indistinguishable.

Both 60 Vbeta primers and 13 Jbeta primers went into the PCR. The assay was immunoSEQ multiplex PCR, and TCRdb's table has in-frame clones only and misses some. The sample records 95,000 to 110,000 clones, 78% being singletons. This clone was found once. Its antigen is currently unknown. The CDR3 is 16 amino acids. Specimen: PBMCs. This clonotype was obtained from a woman between 40 and 50 years old in good health and CMV-seronegative. J is TRBJ1-5 and V is TRBV21-1; the table's D call of TRBD1 was not tested on the DNA. TRBV21-1 is termed a pseudogene. CDR3 bases: TGTGCCAGCAGCAAAAACGGACAGGCTCCCAATCAGCCCCAGCATTTT. It encodes CASSKNGQAPNQPQHF.